One sample yielded the 5 T cell receptor beta chains listed below, sequenced in a study of cytomegalovirus exposure and HLA in healthy donors. The primer mix had 60 Vbeta and 13 Jbeta primers. TCRdb's table, derived via immunoSEQ multiplex PCR, lists solely in-frame clones and lacks some. The top ten clones hold about 16% of a sample with under 130,000 clones, more than 9.5% of them seen once. The specimen sequenced was PBMCs. The receptor source for this set is a man in his forties in good health and CMV-seropositive.

The gene calls are TRBV19 and TRBJ1-3; 8 bases are a match to TRBD1. The CDR3 is 16 residues long. Germline V gene data show CDR1 as LNHDA and CDR2 as SQIVND (reference sequence). V lost 5 bases and J lost 2; bases outside the gene matches: 8. CDR3 DNA sequence: TGTGCCAGTAGTTCCCAAGGACAGGGACCTGGAAACACCATATATTTT. It translates to CASSSQGQGPGNTIYF.

This clone was picked up a small number of times. The chain has TRBV20-1 and TRBJ2-4, with D hard to call. Germline CDR1 reads DFQATT; CDR2 reads SNEGSKA (reference sequence). Trimming left V 5 bases short and J 7 bases short, with 6 bases between. The CDR3 extends over 10 amino acids. The CDR3 nucleotides are TGCAGTGCTTCCGGGAACATTCAGTACTTC. This encodes CSASGNIQYF.

The V call is TRBV18, the J call TRBJ2-5; D remains unclear. The CDR3 contains 13 residues. Deletions cut 2 bases from V and 2 bases from J, with 6 bases between. Germline V gene data show CDR1 as KGHSH and CDR2 as LQKENI. CDR3 region: CASSPTVQETQYF. The CDR3 DNA follows: TGTGCCAGCTCACCAACGGTACAAGAGACCCAGTACTTC.

This chain joins TRBV23-1 and TRBJ2-7; 8 bases are a match to TRBD1. Being an ORF, TRBV23-1 has a function that is uncertain. Trimming at V came to 4 bases and at J to 4 bases, leaving 6 bases not matched to a gene. CDR3 length equals 14 residues. In DNA form, the CDR3 reads TGCGCCAGCAGTCCCGCACAGGGGGATTACGAGCAGTACTTC. Protein product: CASSPAQGDYEQYF.

This rearrangement joins TRBV7-3 to TRBJ2-3, with 12 bases matching TRBD2. The CDR3 has 18 amino acids. Germline lookup yields CDR1 SGHTA and CDR2 FQGTGA. J lost 3 bases, V lost 4 bases, and 11 bases had no gene match. The CDR3 region has the DNA TGTGCCAGCAGCTCCCCAGACGAACTAGCGGGAGGTACAGATACGCAGTATTTT. It is translated as CASSSPDELAGGTDTQYF.